The T cell receptor (beta chain) described here comes from a study of blood T cell repertoires in COVID-19. Study-level information: Researchers got acute and convalescent COVID-19 samples from the United States, Italy and Spain.

Under the authors' procedure: Amplified reference gene primers provided the basis for estimating nucleated cell counts. Assay used: immunoSEQ multiplex PCR; TCRdb lists only in-frame clones, some missing. That table furnishes V, J and clone size, whereas the DNA furnished D and trimming. Among about 490,000 clones, approximately 83% were seen once, and the ten largest hold 3.2%. V lost 3 bases and J 10 bases, leaving 12 bases between the germline ends. CDR1 is ENHRY and CDR2 is SYGVKD in the germline V gene. This CDR3 contains 12 residues. This receptor was taken from a human donor in a cohort sampled during active COVID-19. Material for sequencing was peripheral blood. This chain uses TRBV10-3 with TRBJ1-1, with D possibly TRBD1 on 6 matching bases. CDR3 bases: TGTGCCATCAGTGATTACAGGGTAGCAGCTTTCTTT. Protein sequence: CAISDYRVAAFF.